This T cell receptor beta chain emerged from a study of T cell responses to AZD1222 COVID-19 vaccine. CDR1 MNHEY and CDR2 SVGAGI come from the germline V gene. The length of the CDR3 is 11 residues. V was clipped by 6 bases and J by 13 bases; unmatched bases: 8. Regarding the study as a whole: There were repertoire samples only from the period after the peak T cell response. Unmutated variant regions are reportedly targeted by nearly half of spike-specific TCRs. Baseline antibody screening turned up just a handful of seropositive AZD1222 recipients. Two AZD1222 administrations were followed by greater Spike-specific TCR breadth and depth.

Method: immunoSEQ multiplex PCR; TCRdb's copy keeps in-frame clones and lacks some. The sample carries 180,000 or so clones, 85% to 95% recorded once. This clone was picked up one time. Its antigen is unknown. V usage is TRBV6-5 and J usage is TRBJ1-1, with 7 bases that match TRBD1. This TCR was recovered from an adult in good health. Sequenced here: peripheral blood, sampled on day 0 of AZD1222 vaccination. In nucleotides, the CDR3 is TGTGCCAGCAGCCCGAGGGGGCGGGGTTTCTTT. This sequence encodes CASSPRGRGFF.